This TCR beta chain was captured by sequencing in a study of blood T cell repertoires in COVID-19. The V and J ends lost 2 bases and 4 bases respectively, with 12 bases between them. The CDR3 spans 15 residues. Germline CDR1 MNHEY, CDR2 SVGAGI. Assay: immunoSEQ multiplex PCR; the TCRdb copy retains only in-frame clones and omits some. The sample contains approximately 100,000 clones, 70% to 80% of which appear only once. Material: peripheral blood. The sequence derives from a man aged 80 or over with COVID-19, enrolled during active disease. J is TRBJ1-3 and V is TRBV6-5, with D maybe TRBD1 (5 bases). The CDR3 DNA reads as TGTGCCAGCAGTTACGGGGGGTATACAGGAAACACCATATATTTT. Its translation is CASSYGGYTGNTIYF.